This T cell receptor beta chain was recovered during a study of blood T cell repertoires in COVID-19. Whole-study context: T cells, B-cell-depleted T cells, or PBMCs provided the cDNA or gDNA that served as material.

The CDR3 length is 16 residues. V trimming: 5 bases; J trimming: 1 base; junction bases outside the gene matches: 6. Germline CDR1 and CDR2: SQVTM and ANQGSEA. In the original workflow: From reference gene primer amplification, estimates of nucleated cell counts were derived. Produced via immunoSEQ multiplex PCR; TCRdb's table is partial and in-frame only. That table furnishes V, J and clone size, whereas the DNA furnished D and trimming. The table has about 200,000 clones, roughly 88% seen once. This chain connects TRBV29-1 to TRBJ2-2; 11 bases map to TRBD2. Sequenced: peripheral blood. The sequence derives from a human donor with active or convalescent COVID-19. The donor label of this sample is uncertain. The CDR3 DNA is TGCAGCGTTATTATAGCGGGAGGGGGGAACACCGGGGAGCTGTTTTTT. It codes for CSVIIAGGGNTGELFF.